This T cell receptor beta chain was recovered during a study of T cell repertoires in cytomegalovirus infection. Study-level information: The authors used CMV epitopes that were HLA-C-restricted (recently identified) and HLA-B-restricted (well studied).

As for this clonotype: Its antigen is still unknown.

The CDR3 contains 15 residues. Unmatched junction bases numbered 5, after V lost 5 bases and J lost 0 bases. Germline V lookup: CDR1 MGHRA, CDR2 YSYEKL. Whole-study findings and limits: HLA-C-restricted CMV clonotypes gave the most frequent clonotype in two of eight donors.

A single record per CDR3 protein comes from TCRdb applying MiXCR to the reads. The table shows approximately 910,000 distinct CDR3 sequences, with approximately 31% occurring only once. This sequence joins TRBV4-1 and TRBJ2-7; 9 nucleotides agree with TRBD1. The receptor comes from a human donor in good health (CMV status not recorded). Some clones in this sample may be carry-over from other donors' samples. The specimen was cultured CD8+ T cells from PBMCs, collected from culture after CMV antigen stimulation. The CDR3 loop is CASSVRDRDSYEQYF. In nucleotides, the CDR3 is TGCGCCAGCAGCGTCCGGGACAGGGACTCCTACGAGCAGTACTTC.